The entry below gives a single T cell receptor (beta chain) sequence along with its context. The antigen remains undetermined. It was through 5'RACE template switching that TCR cDNA was made, with a universal primer site and UMIs added. TCRdb itself ran the 5' RACE reads through MiXCR, one entry per CDR3 protein. The table has 500,000 to 650,000 distinct CDR3 sequences, around a sixth seen once. This entry comes from a study of T cells after yellow fever vaccination. Study observations and caveats: A large majority of primary-vaccination clones showed up again after the booster (just under 97% CD4, about 87% CD8). Weaker overall was a secondary response that nonetheless peaked faster, on day 5 versus 15.

V was trimmed by 2 bases and J by 5 bases, leaving 6 bases between them. The CDR3 contains 13 residues. Germline V gives CDR1 MNHEY, CDR2 SVGAGI. The sequence came from a man between 18 and 35 years old who received the YFV17D yellow fever vaccine. This chain uses TRBV6-5 with TRBJ2-2; D is possibly TRBD2 (6 bases). The sample was PBMCs, taken less than 6 days after the first yellow fever vaccination. This CDR3 reads CASSYGGTGELFF. In nucleotides, the CDR3 is TGTGCCAGCAGTTACGGAGGGACCGGGGAGCTGTTTTTT.